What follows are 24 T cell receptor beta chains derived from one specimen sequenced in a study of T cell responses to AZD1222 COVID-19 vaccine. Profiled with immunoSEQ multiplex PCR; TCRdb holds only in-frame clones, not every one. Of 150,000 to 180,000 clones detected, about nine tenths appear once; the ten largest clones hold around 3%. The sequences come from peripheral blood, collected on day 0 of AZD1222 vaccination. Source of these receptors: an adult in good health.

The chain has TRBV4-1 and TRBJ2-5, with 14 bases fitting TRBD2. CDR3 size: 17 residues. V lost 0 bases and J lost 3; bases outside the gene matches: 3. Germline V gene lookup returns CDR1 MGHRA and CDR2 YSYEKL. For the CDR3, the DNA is TGCGCCAGCAGCCAAGACGGGACTAGCGGGGGAAAAGAGACCCAGTACTTC. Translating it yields CASSQDGTSGGKETQYF.

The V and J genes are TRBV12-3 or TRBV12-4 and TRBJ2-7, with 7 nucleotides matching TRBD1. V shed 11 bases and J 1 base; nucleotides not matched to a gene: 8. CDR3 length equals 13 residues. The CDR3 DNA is TGTGCCTCAAGAGGGGGCGGATCCTACGAGCAGTACTTC. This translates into CASRGGGSYEQYF.

The CDR3 region has the DNA TGTGCCAGCAGTTACTCCGGACAGGGACAAGAGACCCAGTACTTC. As protein: CASSYSGQGQETQYF. The chain links TRBV6-2 or TRBV6-3 to TRBJ2-5; 8 bases map to TRBD1. The CDR3 runs to 15 residues. CDR1 MNHEY and CDR2 SVGEGT come from the germline V gene. J was trimmed by 2 bases and V by 0 bases; bases with no gene match: 2.

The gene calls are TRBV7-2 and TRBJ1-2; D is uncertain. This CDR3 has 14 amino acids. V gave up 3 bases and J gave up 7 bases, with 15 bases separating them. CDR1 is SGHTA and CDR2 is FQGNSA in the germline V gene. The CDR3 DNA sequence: TGTGCCAGCAGCTTGAGCTTAGAGCTGGGTGGCTACACCTTC. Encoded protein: CASSLSLELGGYTF.

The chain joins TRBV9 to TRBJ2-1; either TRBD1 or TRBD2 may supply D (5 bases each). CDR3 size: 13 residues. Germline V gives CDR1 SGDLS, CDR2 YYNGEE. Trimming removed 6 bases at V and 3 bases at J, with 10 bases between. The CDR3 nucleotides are TGTGCCAGCACCCGGGACGACTACAATGAGCAGTTCTTC. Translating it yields CASTRDDYNEQFF.

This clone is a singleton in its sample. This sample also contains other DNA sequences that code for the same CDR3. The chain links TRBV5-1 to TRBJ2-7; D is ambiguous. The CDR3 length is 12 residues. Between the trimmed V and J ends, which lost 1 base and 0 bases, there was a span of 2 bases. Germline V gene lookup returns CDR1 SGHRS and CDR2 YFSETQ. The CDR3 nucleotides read TGCGCCAGCAGCTTGTCCTCCTACGAGCAGTACTTC. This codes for CASSLSSYEQYF.

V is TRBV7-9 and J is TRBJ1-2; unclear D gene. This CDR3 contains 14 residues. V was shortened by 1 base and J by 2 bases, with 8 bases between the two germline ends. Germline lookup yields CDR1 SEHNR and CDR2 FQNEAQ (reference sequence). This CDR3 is CASSLGGQNYGYTF. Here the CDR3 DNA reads TGTGCCAGCAGCTTAGGCGGCCAGAACTATGGCTACACCTTC.

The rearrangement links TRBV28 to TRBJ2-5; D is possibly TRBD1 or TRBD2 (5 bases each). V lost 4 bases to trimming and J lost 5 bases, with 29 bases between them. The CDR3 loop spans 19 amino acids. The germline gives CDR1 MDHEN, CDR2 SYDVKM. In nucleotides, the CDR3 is TGTGCCAGCAGTTCCGCGGACGGGGCTTTTCCGGGACGGGTGGAGACCCAGTACTTC. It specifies CASSSADGAFPGRVETQYF.

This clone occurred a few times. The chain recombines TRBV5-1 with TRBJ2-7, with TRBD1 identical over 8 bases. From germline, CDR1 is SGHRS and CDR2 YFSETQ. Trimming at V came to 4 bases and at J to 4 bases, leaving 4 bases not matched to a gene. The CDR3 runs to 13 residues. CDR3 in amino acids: CASSTTGGYEQYF. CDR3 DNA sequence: TGCGCCAGCAGCACCACAGGGGGGTACGAGCAGTACTTC.

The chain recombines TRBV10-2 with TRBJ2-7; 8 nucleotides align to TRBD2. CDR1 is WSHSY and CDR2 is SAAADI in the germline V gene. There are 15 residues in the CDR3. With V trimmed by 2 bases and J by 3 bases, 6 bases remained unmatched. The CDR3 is CASSEASGGGYEQYF. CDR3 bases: TGCGCCAGCAGTGAGGCAAGCGGGGGAGGCTACGAGCAGTACTTC.

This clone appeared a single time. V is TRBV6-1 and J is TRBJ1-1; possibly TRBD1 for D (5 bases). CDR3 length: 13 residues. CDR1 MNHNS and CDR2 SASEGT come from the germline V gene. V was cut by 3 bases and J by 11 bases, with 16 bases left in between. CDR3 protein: CASSDRERASAFF. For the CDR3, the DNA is TGTGCCAGCAGTGACAGGGAAAGGGCCTCGGCTTTCTTT.

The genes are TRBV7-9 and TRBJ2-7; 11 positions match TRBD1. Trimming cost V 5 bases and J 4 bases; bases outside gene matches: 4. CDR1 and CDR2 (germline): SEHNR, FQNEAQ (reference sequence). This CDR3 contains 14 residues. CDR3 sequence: CASSPGTGGYEQYF. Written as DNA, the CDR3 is TGTGCCAGCAGCCCCGGGACAGGGGGGTACGAGCAGTACTTC.

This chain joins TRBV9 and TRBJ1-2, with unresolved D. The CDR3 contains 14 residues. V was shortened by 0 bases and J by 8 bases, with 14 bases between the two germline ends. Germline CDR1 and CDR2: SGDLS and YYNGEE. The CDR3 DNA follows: TGTGCCAGCAGCGTAGGCAGCATCACCCGGGGCTACACCTTC. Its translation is CASSVGSITRGYTF.

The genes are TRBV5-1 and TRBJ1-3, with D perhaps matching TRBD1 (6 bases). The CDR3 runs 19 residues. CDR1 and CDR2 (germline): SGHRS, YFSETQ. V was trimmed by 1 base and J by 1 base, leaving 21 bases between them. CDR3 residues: CASSLLVGSGEFSGNTIYF. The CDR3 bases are TGCGCCAGCAGCTTGTTGGTGGGGTCAGGGGAGTTTTCTGGAAACACCATATATTTT.

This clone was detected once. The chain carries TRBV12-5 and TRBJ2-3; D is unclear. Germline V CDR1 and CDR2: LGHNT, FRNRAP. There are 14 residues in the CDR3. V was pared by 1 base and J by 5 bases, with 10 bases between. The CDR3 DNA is TGTGCTAGTGGTTTGGAAAGCTTCGTAGATACGCAGTATTTT. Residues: CASGLESFVDTQYF. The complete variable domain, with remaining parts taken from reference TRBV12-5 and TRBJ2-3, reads DARVTQTPRHKVTEMGQEVTMRCQPILGHNTVFWYRQTMMQGLELLAYFRNRAPLDDSGMPKDRFSAEMPDATLATLKIQPSEPRDSAVYFCASGLESFVDTQYFGPGTRLTVL.

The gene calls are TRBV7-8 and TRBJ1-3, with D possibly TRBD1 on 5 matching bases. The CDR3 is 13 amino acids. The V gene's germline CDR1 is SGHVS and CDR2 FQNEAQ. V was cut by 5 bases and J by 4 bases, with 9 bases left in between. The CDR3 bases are TGTGCCAGCAGCAACAGACAGGGAAACACCATATATTTT. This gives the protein CASSNRQGNTIYF.

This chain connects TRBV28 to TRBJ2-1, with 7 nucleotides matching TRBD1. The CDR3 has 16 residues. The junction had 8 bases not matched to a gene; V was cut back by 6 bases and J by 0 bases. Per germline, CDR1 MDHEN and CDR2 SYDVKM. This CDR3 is CASRGSRGTSYNEQFF. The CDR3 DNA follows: TGTGCCAGCAGGGGGAGCAGGGGGACCTCCTACAATGAGCAGTTCTTC.

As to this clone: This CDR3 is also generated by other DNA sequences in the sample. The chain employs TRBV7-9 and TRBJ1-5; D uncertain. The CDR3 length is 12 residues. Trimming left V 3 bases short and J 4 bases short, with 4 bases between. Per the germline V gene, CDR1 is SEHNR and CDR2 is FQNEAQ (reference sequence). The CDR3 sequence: CASSLGNQPQHF. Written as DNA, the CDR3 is TGTGCCAGCAGCTTGGGGAATCAGCCCCAGCATTTT. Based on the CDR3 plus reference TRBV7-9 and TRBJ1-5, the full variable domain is DTGVSQNPRHKITKRGQNVTFRCDPISEHNRLYWYRQTLGQGPEFLTYFQNEAQLEKSRLLSDRFSAERPKGSFSTLEIQRTEQGDSAMYLCASSLGNQPQHFGDGTRLSIL.

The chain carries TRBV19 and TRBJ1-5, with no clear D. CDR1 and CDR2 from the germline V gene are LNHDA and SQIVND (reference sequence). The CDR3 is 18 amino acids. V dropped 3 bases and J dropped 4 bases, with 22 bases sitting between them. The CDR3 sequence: CASSIRSWNSVGNQPQHF. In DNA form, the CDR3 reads TGTGCCAGTAGTATCAGGTCGTGGAATTCGGTTGGGAATCAGCCCCAGCATTTT.

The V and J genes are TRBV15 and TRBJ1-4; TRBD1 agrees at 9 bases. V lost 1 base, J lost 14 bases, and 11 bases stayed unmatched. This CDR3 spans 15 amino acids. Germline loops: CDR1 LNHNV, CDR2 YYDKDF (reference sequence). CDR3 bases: TGTGCCACCAGCAGAGGGCGACAGGGGGGAGTTGGTCTGTTTTTT. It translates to CATSRGRQGGVGLFF.

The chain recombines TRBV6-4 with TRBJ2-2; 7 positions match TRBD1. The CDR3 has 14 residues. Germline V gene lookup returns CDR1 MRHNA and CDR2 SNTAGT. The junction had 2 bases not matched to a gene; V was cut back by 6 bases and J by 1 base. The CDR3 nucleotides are TGTGCCAGCAGCCGGGACAGGAACACCGGGGAGCTGTTTTTT. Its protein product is CASSRDRNTGELFF.

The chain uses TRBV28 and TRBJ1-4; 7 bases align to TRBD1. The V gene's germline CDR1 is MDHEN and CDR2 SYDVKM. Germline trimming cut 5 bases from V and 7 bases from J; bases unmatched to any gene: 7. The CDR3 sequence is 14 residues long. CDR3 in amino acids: CASSDGTVSEKLFF. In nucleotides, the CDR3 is TGTGCCAGCAGTGACGGGACAGTGAGTGAAAAACTGTTTTTT.

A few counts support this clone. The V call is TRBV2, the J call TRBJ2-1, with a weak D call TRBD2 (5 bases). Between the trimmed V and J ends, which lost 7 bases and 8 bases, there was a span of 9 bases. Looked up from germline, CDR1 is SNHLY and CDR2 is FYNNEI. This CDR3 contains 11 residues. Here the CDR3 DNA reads TGTGCCAGCAAAAACGGGGATGAGCAGTTCTTC. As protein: CASKNGDEQFF.

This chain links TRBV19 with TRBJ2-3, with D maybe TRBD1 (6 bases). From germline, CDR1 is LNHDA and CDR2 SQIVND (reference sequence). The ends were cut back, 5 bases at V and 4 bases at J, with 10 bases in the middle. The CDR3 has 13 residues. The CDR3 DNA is TGTGCCAGTAGTCCTCGACAGGCAGATACGCAGTATTTT. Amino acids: CASSPRQADTQYF.